These T cell receptor beta chains were read from a single sample in a study of blood T cell repertoires in COVID-19. Clones were read by immunoSEQ multiplex PCR, and TCRdb kept only the in-frame ones, dropping some. The data show more than 95,000 clones, with approximately 82% seen just once and around 5.6% held by the top ten. The sequencing input was peripheral blood. These receptor sequences come from a man at least 80 years old with active or convalescent COVID-19. Both conserved end residues are part of each CDR3. A D gene is named only where the DNA matches it firmly. Expanded clones get a size class; other rows say once, few or many, or leave the size out.

v_call: TRBV30
d_call: .
clone_size: .
j_call: TRBJ1-2
cdr3_nt: TGTGCCTGGAATAGTGGCTATGGCTACACCTTC
cdr3_aa: CAWNSGYGYTF

v_call: TRBV5-1
d_call: .
clone_size: .
j_call: TRBJ2-2
cdr3_nt: TGCGCCAGCAGCTTGTACAGAACCGACGGGGAGCTGTTTTTT
cdr3_aa: CASSLYRTDGELFF

v_call: TRBV10-3
d_call: .
clone_size: .
j_call: TRBJ1-6
cdr3_nt: TGTGCCATCAGTGAGTCGACAGAGTCACCCCTCCACTTT
cdr3_aa: CAISESTESPLHF

v_call: TRBV4-3
d_call: .
clone_size: once
j_call: TRBJ1-1
cdr3_nt: TGCGCCAGCAGCCCCCGCCACACGGGCACTGAAGCTTTCTTT
cdr3_aa: CASSPRHTGTEAFF

v_call: TRBV27
d_call: TRBD1
clone_size: .
j_call: TRBJ2-1
cdr3_nt: TGTGCCAGCAGTCACGTCCAACGGACAGGGGGCATGGATGAGCAGTTCTTC
cdr3_aa: CASSHVQRTGGMDEQFF

v_call: TRBV5-1
d_call: .
clone_size: few
j_call: TRBJ2-5
cdr3_nt: TGCGCCAGCAGCTCACAAGAGACCCAGTACTTC
cdr3_aa: CASSSQETQYF

v_call: TRBV11-2
d_call: .
clone_size: .
j_call: TRBJ1-4
cdr3_nt: TGTGCCAGCGGCCCACAGCCTTTTGCAACTAATGAAAAACTGTTTTTT
cdr3_aa: CASGPQPFATNEKLFF

v_call: TRBV6-6
d_call: TRBD2
clone_size: once
j_call: TRBJ2-7
cdr3_nt: TGTGCCAGCAGGGGAGGGCAGAACGAGCAGTACTTC
cdr3_aa: CASRGGQNEQYF

v_call: TRBV7-9
d_call: TRBD1
clone_size: .
j_call: TRBJ2-3
cdr3_nt: TGTGCCAGCAGCCTCGGGACAGGGGGACCGGCAGATACGCAGTATTTT
cdr3_aa: CASSLGTGGPADTQYF

v_call: TRBV28
d_call: TRBD1
clone_size: once
j_call: TRBJ1-4
cdr3_nt: TGTGCCAGCAGCCGGCTACAGGGGTTTAATGAAAAACTGTTTTTT
cdr3_aa: CASSRLQGFNEKLFF

v_call: TRBV15
d_call: .
clone_size: .
j_call: TRBJ1-6
cdr3_nt: TGTGCCACCAGCAGAGATACGGACAGCCCCCACTTT
cdr3_aa: CATSRDTDSPHF

v_call: TRBV7-2
d_call: TRBD2
clone_size: .
j_call: TRBJ2-3
cdr3_nt: TGTGCCAGCAGCTTATGGGCGGGGGGGAACGAGGATACGCAGTATTTT
cdr3_aa: CASSLWAGGNEDTQYF

v_call: TRBV7-2
d_call: TRBD1
clone_size: .
j_call: TRBJ2-7
cdr3_nt: TGTGCCAGCAGCTTCCAGGGGGCGTTCGGGTCGAGAGAGCAGTACTTC
cdr3_aa: CASSFQGAFGSREQYF

v_call: TRBV27
d_call: .
clone_size: .
j_call: TRBJ1-2
cdr3_nt: TGTGCCAGCAGTACACTAGACAAAGCCTATGGCTACACCTTC
cdr3_aa: CASSTLDKAYGYTF

v_call: TRBV18
d_call: TRBD2
clone_size: .
j_call: TRBJ2-3
cdr3_nt: TGTGCCAGCTCCGAGCGGGGGCCTAGCACAGATACGCAGTATTTT
cdr3_aa: CASSERGPSTDTQYF

v_call: TRBV29-1
d_call: .
clone_size: few
j_call: TRBJ2-4
cdr3_nt: TGCAGCGTAAAGACAGAGGATATGGCCAAAAACATTCAGTACTTC
cdr3_aa: CSVKTEDMAKNIQYF